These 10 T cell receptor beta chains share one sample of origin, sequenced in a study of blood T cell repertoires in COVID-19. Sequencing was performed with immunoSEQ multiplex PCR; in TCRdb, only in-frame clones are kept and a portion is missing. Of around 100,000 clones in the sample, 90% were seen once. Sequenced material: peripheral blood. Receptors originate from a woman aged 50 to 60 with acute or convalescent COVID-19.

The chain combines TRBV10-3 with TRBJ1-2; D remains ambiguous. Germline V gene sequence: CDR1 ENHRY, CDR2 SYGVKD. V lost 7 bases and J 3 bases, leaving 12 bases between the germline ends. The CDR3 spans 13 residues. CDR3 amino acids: CAITRGRDYGYTF. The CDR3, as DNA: TGTGCCATCACTCGAGGCAGAGACTATGGCTACACCTTC.

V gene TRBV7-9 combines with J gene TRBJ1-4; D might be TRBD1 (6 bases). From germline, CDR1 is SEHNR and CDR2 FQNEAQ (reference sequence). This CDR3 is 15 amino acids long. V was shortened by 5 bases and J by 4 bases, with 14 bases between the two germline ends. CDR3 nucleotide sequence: TGTGCCAGCAGCCCCGGACAGCCGGTTAATGAAAAACTGTTTTTT. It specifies CASSPGQPVNEKLFF. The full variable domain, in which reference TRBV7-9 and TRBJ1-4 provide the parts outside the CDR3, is DTGVSQNPRHKITKRGQNVTFRCDPISEHNRLYWYRQTLGQGPEFLTYFQNEAQLEKSRLLSDRFSAERPKGSFSTLEIQRTEQGDSAMYLCASSPGQPVNEKLFFGSGTQLSVL.

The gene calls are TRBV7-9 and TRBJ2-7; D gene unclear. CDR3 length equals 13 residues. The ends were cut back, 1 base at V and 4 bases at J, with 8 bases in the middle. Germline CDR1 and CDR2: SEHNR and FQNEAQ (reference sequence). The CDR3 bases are TGTGCCAGCAGCTTAGGAACAGAATACGAGCAGTACTTC. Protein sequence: CASSLGTEYEQYF.

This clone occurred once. CDR3 in DNA: TGTGCCAGCAGCTTGGGGAGGGGACCAGAGACCCAGTACTTC. Translated: CASSLGRGPETQYF. The V and J genes are TRBV5-4 and TRBJ2-5; D perhaps matches TRBD2 (6 bases). CDR1 is SGHNT and CDR2 is YYREEE in the germline V gene (reference sequence). This CDR3 has 14 residues. V dropped 0 bases and J dropped 4 bases, with 10 bases sitting between them.

Here the CDR3 DNA reads TGTGCCAGCAGTGAATTAGGGGGATACGAGCAGTACTTC. This sequence encodes CASSELGGYEQYF. The chain has TRBV25-1 and TRBJ2-7; TRBD1 is a possible D gene (6 bases). V lost 1 base, J lost 4 bases, and 8 bases lay in between. The CDR3 has 13 residues. Germline assignment: CDR1 MGHDK and CDR2 SYGVNS.

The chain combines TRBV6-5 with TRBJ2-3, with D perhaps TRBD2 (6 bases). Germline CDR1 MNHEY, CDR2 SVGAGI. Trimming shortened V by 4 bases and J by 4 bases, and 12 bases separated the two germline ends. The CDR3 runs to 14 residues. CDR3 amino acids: CASSSLAAADTQYF. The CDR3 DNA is TGTGCCAGCAGTTCACTAGCTGCAGCAGATACGCAGTATTTT.

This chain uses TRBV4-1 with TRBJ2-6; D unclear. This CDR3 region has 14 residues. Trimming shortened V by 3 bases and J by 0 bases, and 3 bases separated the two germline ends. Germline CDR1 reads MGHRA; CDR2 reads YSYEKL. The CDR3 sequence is CASSHRSGANVLTF. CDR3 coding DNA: TGCGCCAGCAGCCACCGCTCTGGGGCCAACGTCCTGACTTTC.

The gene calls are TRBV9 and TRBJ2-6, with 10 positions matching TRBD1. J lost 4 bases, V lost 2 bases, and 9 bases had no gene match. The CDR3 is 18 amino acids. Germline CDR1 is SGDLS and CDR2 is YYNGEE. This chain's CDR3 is CASSVLGTGVTGANVLTF. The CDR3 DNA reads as TGTGCCAGCAGCGTCTTGGGGACAGGGGTGACCGGGGCCAACGTCCTGACTTTC.

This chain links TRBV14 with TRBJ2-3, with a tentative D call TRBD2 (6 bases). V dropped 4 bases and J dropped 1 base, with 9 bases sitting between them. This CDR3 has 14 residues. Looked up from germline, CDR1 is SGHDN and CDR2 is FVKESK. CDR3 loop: CASSPLAGTDTQYF. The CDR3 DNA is TGTGCCAGCAGCCCATTAGCGGGCACAGATACGCAGTATTTT.

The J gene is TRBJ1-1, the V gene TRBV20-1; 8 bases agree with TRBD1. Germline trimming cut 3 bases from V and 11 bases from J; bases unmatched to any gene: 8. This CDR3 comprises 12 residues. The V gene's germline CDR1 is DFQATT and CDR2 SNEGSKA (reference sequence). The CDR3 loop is CSASRTGKEAFF. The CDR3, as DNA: TGCAGTGCTAGTCGGACAGGGAAGGAGGCTTTCTTT.